The sequence of this T cell receptor beta chain was determined in a study of monozygotic twins with cystic fibrosis. V lost 5 bases to trimming and J lost 3 bases, with 11 bases between them. The germline V gene has CDR1 SGHTA and CDR2 FQGNSA. The CDR3 spans 14 residues. Whole-study results and caveats: Median Simpson clonality of approximately 0.0088 suggested naive T cells predominated.

Produced via immunoSEQ multiplex PCR; TCRdb's table is partial and in-frame only. The sample carries 30,000 to 35,000 clones, 90% to 98% recorded once. A note on this clone: Its target is unknown.

Sequenced: blood. This sequence was found in a girl under 10 years old with cystic fibrosis. The V and J genes are TRBV7-2 and TRBJ1-3; possible D gene TRBD1, 6 bases. The CDR3 DNA is TGTGCCAGCAGCCGCTACAGGGATGGAAACACCATATATTTT. It is translated as CASSRYRDGNTIYF. Full variable domain (remainder filled in from reference TRBV7-2 and TRBJ1-3): GAGVSQSPSNKVTEKGKDVELRCDPISGHTALYWYRQSLGQGLEFLIYFQGNSAPDKSGLPSDRFSAERTGGSVSTLTIQRTQQEDSAVYLCASSRYRDGNTIYFGEGSWLTVV.